This TCR beta chain emerged from a study of blood T cell repertoires in COVID-19. Study as a whole: COVID-19 samples from acute and convalescent phases originated in the United States, Italy and Spain. Sample material is recorded as cDNA or gDNA derived from T cells, B-cell-depleted T cells, or PBMCs.

The CDR3 is 16 amino acids. Trimming took 0 bases from V and 1 from J, leaving 11 bases between them. Germline V gene sequence: CDR1 SGHTA, CDR2 FQGTGA. Methods used by the authors: Scientists estimated how many nucleated cells there were by amplifying reference gene primers. This table comes from immunoSEQ multiplex PCR, and its TCRdb copy is limited to in-frame clones, with some not included. That table gives V, J and clone size, and the DNA gave D and trimming. The sample has over 150,000 clones, 80% to 85% seen once; the top ten hold roughly 2.9%. This clone was counted many times. Specimen: peripheral blood. This receptor was obtained from a woman between 55 and 75 years old with acute or convalescent COVID-19. V and J are TRBV7-3 and TRBJ2-3; D is unresolved. CDR3: CASSLTKFSGTDTQYF. The CDR3 bases are TGTGCCAGCAGCTTAACAAAATTCAGCGGCACAGATACGCAGTATTTT.